The clone carrying this TCR beta chain was counted only a few times. Its target is unknown. This entry is derived from a study of T-cell reconstitution after alpha-beta-depleted transplantation in children. Findings of the study overall: T-cell counts and diversity were attributed mostly to newly produced T cells one year after transplant.

As it was prepared, the TCRbeta library received unique molecular identifiers. In TCRdb, the PCR reads were re-called with MiXCR into one record per CDR3 protein. The sample yields fewer than 750,000 distinct CDR3 sequences, 20% to 25% seen once. This CDR3 has 15 amino acids. With V trimmed by 4 bases and J by 4 bases, 9 bases remained unmatched. Germline CDR1 reads SGHRS; CDR2 reads YFSETQ. This TCR derives from a boy under two years old who had a stem cell transplant for acute myeloid leukemia, so the T cells may come from the graft donor. The material was PBMCs, mostly from graft donor cells, obtained 360 days after TCRalphabeta/CD19-depleted stem cell transplant. This rearrangement joins TRBV5-1 to TRBJ1-2, with 8 bases lining up with TRBD1. CDR3 loop: CASSTPGQDPYGYTF. The CDR3 DNA follows: TGCGCCAGCAGCACGCCGGGACAGGACCCCTATGGCTACACCTTC.